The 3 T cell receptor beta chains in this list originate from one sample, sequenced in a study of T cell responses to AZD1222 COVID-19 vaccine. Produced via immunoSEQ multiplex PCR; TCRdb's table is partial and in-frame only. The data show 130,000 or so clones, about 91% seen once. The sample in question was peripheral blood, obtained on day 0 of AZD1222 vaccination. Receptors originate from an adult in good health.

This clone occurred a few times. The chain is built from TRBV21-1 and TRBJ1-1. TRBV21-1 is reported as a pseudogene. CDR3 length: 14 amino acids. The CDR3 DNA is TGTGCCAGCAGCAGCGGGCCCCAAGTAGGGATAGCTTTCTTT. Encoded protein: CASSSGPQVGIAFF.

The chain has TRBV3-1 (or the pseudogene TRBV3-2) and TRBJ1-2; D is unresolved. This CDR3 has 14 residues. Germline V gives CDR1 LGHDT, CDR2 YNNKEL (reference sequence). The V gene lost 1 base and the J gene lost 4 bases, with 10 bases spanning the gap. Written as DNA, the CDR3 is TGTGCCAGCAGCCAAGGGACCACCAGCTATGGCTACACCTTC. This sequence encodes CASSQGTTSYGYTF.

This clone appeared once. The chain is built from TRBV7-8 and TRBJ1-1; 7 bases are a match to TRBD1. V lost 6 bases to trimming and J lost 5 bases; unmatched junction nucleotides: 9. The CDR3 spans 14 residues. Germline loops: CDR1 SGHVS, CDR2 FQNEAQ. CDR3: CASSVDRARTEAFF. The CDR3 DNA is TGTGCCAGCAGTGTCGACAGGGCAAGGACTGAAGCTTTCTTT.